This T cell receptor (beta chain) was recorded in a study of control samples from healthy donors and cancer patients. This clone showed up just a few times. Assay: immunoSEQ multiplex PCR; the TCRdb copy retains only in-frame clones and omits some. The sample lists some 45,000 clones, around four fifths occurring once. The CDR3 length is 19 residues. Per germline, CDR1 LGHNA and CDR2 YNFKEQ. J lost 7 bases, V lost 0 bases, and 14 bases had no gene match. The sequenced sample consisted of blood. The receptor was isolated from a man aged 55-75 years in good health. The chain uses TRBV4-2 and TRBJ2-1, with 11 bases identical to TRBD2. The CDR3 coding sequence is TGTGCCAGCAGCCAAGAACTAGCGGGAGAAGTCGGGTCGTCTAATGAGCAGTTCTTC. Translated: CASSQELAGEVGSSNEQFF.